The 17 T cell receptor beta chains in this list originate from one sample, sequenced in a study of control samples from healthy donors and cancer patients (dated by TCRdb to 2020 to 2022). Receptor libraries were prepared by the immunoSEQ multiplex PCR assay. Entries here come from immuneACCESS through TCRdb and include only in-frame sequences with V and J called. Some clones fail to appear in such tables; in the studies checked, an unresolved V gene covers under half of the shortfall, and the cause of the remainder is unknown. This sample has 90,000 to 150,000 clones in its table, and about 87% of those were observed once. The ten largest account for 9% to 13% of the sample. The source material was blood. The receptors originated from a man aged 30 to 39 in good health.

This clone was counted between two and nine times. This chain uses TRBV12-3 or TRBV12-4 with TRBJ1-2; D is undetermined. With 0 bases removed from V and 4 bases from J, the gap between germline ends came to 6 bases. This CDR3 spans 13 amino acids. The CDR3 reads CASSLAGSYGYTF. In DNA, the CDR3 is TGTGCCAGCAGTTTAGCGGGCAGCTATGGCTACACCTTC.

The chain uses TRBV14 and TRBJ1-2; D perhaps matches TRBD1 (5 bases). Trimming removed 4 bases from V and 0 bases from J, with 12 bases in between. Germline V gene lookup returns CDR1 SGHDN and CDR2 FVKESK. The CDR3 is 15 amino acids. The chain's CDR3 is CASSPGTPTNYGYTF. CDR3 nucleotides: TGTGCCAGCAGCCCGGGGACGCCAACTAACTATGGCTACACCTTC.

As to this clone: Other nucleotide sequences in the sample specify the same CDR3. The chain has TRBV7-2 and TRBJ1-6; D call uncertain. Trimming cost V 1 base and J 4 bases, with 14 bases left between them. The CDR3 extends over 17 amino acids. Germline CDR1 and CDR2: SGHTA and FQGNSA. The CDR3 nucleotides read TGTGCCAGCAGCTTAGTCGTCTCCGGACGGTATAATTCACCCCTCCACTTT. Amino acids: CASSLVVSGRYNSPLHF.

This clone was found a few times. The V call is TRBV30, the J call TRBJ2-5; D unclear. CDR3 length equals 11 residues. V was cut by 0 bases and J by 4 bases, with 3 bases left in between. Germline CDR1 and CDR2: GTSNPN and SVGIG (reference sequence). The CDR3 nucleotides read TGTGCCTGGAGTGTACGAGAGACCCAGTACTTC. Encoded protein: CAWSVRETQYF.

This CDR3 reads CASGHSTSYEQYF. CDR3 in DNA: TGTGCCAGTGGACACTCAACCTCCTACGAGCAGTACTTC. The chain links TRBV19 to TRBJ2-7; a weak D match, TRBD1 (5 bases). Trimming removed 8 bases at V and 0 bases at J, with 11 bases between. The CDR3 has 13 residues. The germline CDR1 and CDR2 sequences are LNHDA and SQIVND (reference sequence). The whole variable domain, remainder taken from reference TRBV19 and TRBJ2-7, is DGGITQSPKYLFRKEGQNVTLSCEQNLNHDAMYWYRQDPGQGLRLIYYSQIVNDFQKGDIAEGYSVSREKKESFPLTVTSAQKNPTAFYLCASGHSTSYEQYFGPGTRLTVT.

By share of the sample, this clone is large. The chain uses TRBV13 and TRBJ2-1; 10 bases are shared with TRBD2. CDR3 length: 13 residues. The germline gives CDR1 PRHDT, CDR2 FYEKMQ (reference sequence). J lost 8 bases, V lost 8 bases, and 6 bases had no gene match. The CDR3 bases are TGTGCCAGCGGGCTAGCGGGGGACGATGAGCAGTTCTTC. It yields the protein CASGLAGDDEQFF.

The chain uses TRBV7-9 and TRBJ2-3; 9 bases line up with TRBD1. Germline V CDR1 and CDR2: SEHNR, FQNEAQ (reference sequence). CDR3 size: 15 residues. V dropped 5 bases and J dropped 7; count of bases not matched to a gene: 10. DNA of the CDR3: TGTGCCAGCAGCCAACCGGGACAGGGCTCCAATACGCAGTATTTT. Protein sequence: CASSQPGQGSNTQYF.

V gene TRBV7-2 combines with J gene TRBJ2-3; 12 bases map to TRBD1. V trimming: 5 bases; J trimming: 0 bases; junction bases outside the gene matches: 3. Looked up from germline, CDR1 is SGHTA and CDR2 is FQGNSA. This CDR3 comprises 16 residues. CDR3 coding DNA: TGTGCCAGCAGCCGGGGACAGGGGGCGAGCACAGATACGCAGTATTTT. It is translated as CASSRGQGASTDTQYF.

This rearrangement joins TRBV19 to TRBJ1-5, with 8 bases aligning to TRBD1. V dropped 3 bases and J dropped 0; count of bases not matched to a gene: 7. CDR1 LNHDA and CDR2 SQIVND come from the germline V gene (reference sequence). This CDR3 comprises 17 residues. The CDR3 loop reads CASSMTPTGVSNQPQHF. As DNA, the CDR3 is TGTGCCAGTAGTATGACCCCGACAGGGGTTAGCAATCAGCCCCAGCATTTT.

This clone appeared a single time. V usage is TRBV27 and J usage is TRBJ2-7; D is perhaps TRBD2 (6 bases). This CDR3 is built from 14 residues. Per the germline V gene, CDR1 is MNHEY and CDR2 is SMNVEV (reference sequence). The germline V and J ends were trimmed by 5 bases and 4 bases, with 15 bases remaining between them. CDR3 sequence reads: CASSPQTGVYEQYV. The CDR3 DNA is TGTGCCAGCAGTCCCCAGACGGGGGTTTACGAGCAGTACGTC.

V is TRBV7-9 and J is TRBJ1-4; D gene uncertain. The germline gives CDR1 SEHNR, CDR2 FQNEAQ (reference sequence). The CDR3 spans 14 residues. V lost 5 bases and J lost 8, with 15 bases in between. This CDR3 is CASSHTWRLEKLFF. CDR3 sequence (DNA): TGTGCCAGCAGCCACACGTGGCGGCTAGAAAAACTGTTTTTT.

The J gene is TRBJ2-2, the V gene TRBV30; possibly TRBD1 or TRBD2 for D (6 bases each). CDR1 is GTSNPN, CDR2 SVGIG, per germline (reference sequence). Trimming stripped 5 bases from V and 5 bases from J, with 9 bases between. This CDR3 is 12 amino acids long. CDR3 sequence: CAWEGGTGELFF. The CDR3 DNA reads TGTGCCTGGGAAGGGGGGACCGGGGAGCTGTTTTTT.

A few counts support this clone. This sequence joins TRBV10-3 and TRBJ1-3, with 7 bases that match TRBD1. This CDR3 is 14 amino acids long. The germline CDR1 and CDR2 sequences are ENHRY and SYGVKD. The junction had 7 bases not matched to a gene; V was cut back by 7 bases and J by 4 bases. The CDR3 DNA sequence: TGTGCCATCAAGGGAGACAGGGTCGGAAACACCATATATTTT. Residues: CAIKGDRVGNTIYF.

The V gene is TRBV28, the J gene TRBJ1-1; no reliable D call. V dropped 5 bases and J dropped 2 bases, with 12 bases sitting between them. The CDR3 runs to 14 residues. Germline lookup yields CDR1 MDHEN and CDR2 SYDVKM. The CDR3 region is CASSKTGYNTEAFF. Here the CDR3 DNA reads TGTGCCAGCAGTAAAACTGGTTACAACACTGAAGCTTTCTTT.

This clone has a single count. This rearrangement joins TRBV5-1 to TRBJ1-1; D gene unclear. V shed 0 bases and J shed 5 bases, with 8 bases lying between them. From germline, CDR1 is SGHRS and CDR2 YFSETQ. CDR3 length equals 13 residues. DNA for the CDR3: TGCGCCAGCAGCTTGGCAAGGGATACTGAAGCTTTCTTT. Its translation: CASSLARDTEAFF.

The genes are TRBV7-9 and TRBJ2-2; tentatively, D is TRBD1 (6 bases). This CDR3 has 16 residues. V was clipped by 7 bases and J by 5 bases, with 20 bases between them. Germline V lookup: CDR1 SEHNR, CDR2 FQNEAQ (reference sequence). Here the CDR3 reads CASNPPTGKETGELFF. The DNA for the CDR3 is TGTGCCAGCAACCCTCCAACAGGGAAAGAAACCGGGGAGCTGTTTTTT.

The gene calls are TRBV27 and TRBJ1-1; D unresolved. The ends were cut back, 6 bases at V and 2 bases at J, with 16 bases in the middle. The CDR3 has 15 amino acids. Germline CDR1 is MNHEY and CDR2 is SMNVEV (reference sequence). CDR3 in DNA: TGTGCCAGCAGGTACGGCCTTCGGTCTAACACTGAAGCTTTCTTT. Its translation is CASRYGLRSNTEAFF.